This TCR beta chain was documented in a study of shared clonotypes between healthy human individuals. The protocol was immunoSEQ multiplex PCR, while the TCRdb copy is restricted to in-frame clones and leaves out a portion. The repertoire has about 2.4 million clones, about 92% of them found once; the top ten carry over 0.12%. This clone showed up just once. The sample carries other DNA sequences with the same CDR3. This receptor was taken from a man younger than 35 in good health. Input material: naive CD4+ T cells sorted from blood. This sample's subset: CD45RA+ positively selected.

The CDR3, as DNA: TGTGCCAGCAGTTTACAGGGGAGCAATCAGCCCCAGCATTTT. Protein sequence: CASSLQGSNQPQHF. The chain is built from TRBV27 and TRBJ1-5; a weak D match, TRBD1 (6 bases). The CDR3 has 14 amino acids. V lost 2 bases and J lost 1, with 6 bases in between. Germline lookup yields CDR1 MNHEY and CDR2 SMNVEV (reference sequence).